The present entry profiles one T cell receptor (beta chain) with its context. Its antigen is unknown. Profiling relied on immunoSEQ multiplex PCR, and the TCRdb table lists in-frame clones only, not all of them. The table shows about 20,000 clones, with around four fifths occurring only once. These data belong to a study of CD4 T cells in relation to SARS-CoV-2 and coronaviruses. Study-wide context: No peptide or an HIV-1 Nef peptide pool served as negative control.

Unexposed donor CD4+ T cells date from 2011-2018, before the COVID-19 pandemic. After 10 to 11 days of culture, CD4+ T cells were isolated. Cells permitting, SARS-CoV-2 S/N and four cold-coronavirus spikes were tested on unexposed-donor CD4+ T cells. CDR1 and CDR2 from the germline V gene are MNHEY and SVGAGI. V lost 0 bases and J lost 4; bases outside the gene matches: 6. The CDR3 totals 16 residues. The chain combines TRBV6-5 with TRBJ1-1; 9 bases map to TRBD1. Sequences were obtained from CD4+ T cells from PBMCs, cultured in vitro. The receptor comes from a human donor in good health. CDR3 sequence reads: CASSYSGQGVSTEAFF. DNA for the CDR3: TGTGCCAGCAGTTACTCGGGACAGGGCGTTAGCACTGAAGCTTTCTTT.